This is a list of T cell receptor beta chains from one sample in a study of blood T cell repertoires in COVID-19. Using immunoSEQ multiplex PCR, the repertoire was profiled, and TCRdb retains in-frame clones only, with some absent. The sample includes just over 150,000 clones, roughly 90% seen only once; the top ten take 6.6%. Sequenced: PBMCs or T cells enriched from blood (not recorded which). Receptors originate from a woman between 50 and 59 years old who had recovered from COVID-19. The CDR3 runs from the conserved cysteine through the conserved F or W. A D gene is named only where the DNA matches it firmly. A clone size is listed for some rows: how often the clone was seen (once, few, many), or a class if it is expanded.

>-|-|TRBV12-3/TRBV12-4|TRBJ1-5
CASRGTVDQPQHF
TGTGCCAGCAGGGGGACTGTCGATCAGCCCCAGCATTTT
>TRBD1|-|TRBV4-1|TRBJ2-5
CASSHPSESIRDRQETQYF
TGCGCCAGCAGCCACCCATCGGAAAGTATTCGGGACAGACAAGAGACCCAGTACTTC
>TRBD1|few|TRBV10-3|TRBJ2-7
CAISVGTGPSEQYF
TGTGCCATCAGTGTCGGGACAGGGCCGAGCGAGCAGTACTTC
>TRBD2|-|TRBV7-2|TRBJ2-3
CASRPAGGHGTQYF
TGTGCCAGTAGACCGGCGGGGGGTCACGGTACGCAGTATTTT
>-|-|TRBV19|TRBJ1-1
CASSIVGGRGTEAFF
TGTGCCAGTAGTATCGTGGGGGGGCGAGGGACTGAAGCTTTCTTT
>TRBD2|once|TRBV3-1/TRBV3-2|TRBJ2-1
CASSQALAGGLNEQFF
TGTGCCAGCAGCCAAGCCTTAGCGGGGGGGCTCAATGAGCAGTTCTTC
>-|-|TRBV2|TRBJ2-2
CASSPRTGLGELFF
TGTGCCAGCAGTCCCCGAACAGGGTTGGGGGAGCTGTTTTTT
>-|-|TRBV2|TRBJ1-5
CASSDTGGGRNQPQHF
TGTGCCAGCAGTGATACGGGGGGCGGACGCAATCAGCCCCAGCATTTT
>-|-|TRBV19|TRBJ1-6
CASSEGLFSSYNSPLHF
TGTGCCAGTAGCGAAGGACTTTTCAGCTCCTATAATTCACCCCTCCACTTT
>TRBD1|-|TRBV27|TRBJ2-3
CASSFSTFSEGARFGTQYF
TGTGCCAGCAGTTTTAGTACCTTTTCTGAGGGGGCTCGTTTCGGTACGCAGTATTTT
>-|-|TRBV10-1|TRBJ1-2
CASSESGPSPYGYTF
TGCGCCAGCAGTGAATCAGGGCCCTCTCCCTATGGCTACACCTTC
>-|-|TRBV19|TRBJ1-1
CASSMGRVNGDTEAFF
TGTGCCAGTAGTATGGGGAGGGTTAATGGGGACACTGAAGCTTTCTTT
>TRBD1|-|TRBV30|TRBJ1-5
CAWKRQGFNQPQHF
TGTGCCTGGAAGAGACAGGGCTTCAATCAGCCCCAGCATTTT
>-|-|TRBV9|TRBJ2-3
CASSPQAGASTDTQYF
TGTGCCAGCAGCCCCCAGGCGGGGGCTAGCACAGATACGCAGTATTTT
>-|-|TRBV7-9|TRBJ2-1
CASSLESRINEQFF
TGTGCCAGCAGCTTAGAAAGCAGGATTAATGAGCAGTTCTTC
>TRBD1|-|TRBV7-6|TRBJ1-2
CASSQVAGTGPNYGYTF
TGTGCCAGCAGCCAGGTAGCCGGGACAGGGCCTAACTATGGCTACACCTTC
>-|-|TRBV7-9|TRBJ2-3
CASSKERQGDTQYF
TGTGCCAGCAGCAAAGAGCGGCAGGGGGATACGCAGTATTTT
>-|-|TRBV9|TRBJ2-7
CASSEGQGTYEQYF
TGTGCCAGCAGCGAGGGGCAGGGGACCTACGAGCAGTACTTC
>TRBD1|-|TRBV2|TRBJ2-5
CASSAQPVGTGYQETQYF
TGTGCCAGCAGTGCCCAACCCGTGGGGACAGGCTATCAAGAGACCCAGTACTTC
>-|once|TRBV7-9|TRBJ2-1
CASSLNPPSSYNEQFF
TGTGCCAGCAGCTTAAACCCACCGAGCTCCTACAATGAGCAGTTCTTC
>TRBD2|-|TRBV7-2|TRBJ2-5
CASSPKGLATETQYF
TGTGCCAGCAGCCCAAAGGGACTAGCGACAGAGACCCAGTACTTC
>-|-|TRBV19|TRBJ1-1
CASSIFQNTEAFF
TGTGCCAGTAGTATATTCCAGAACACTGAAGCTTTCTTT
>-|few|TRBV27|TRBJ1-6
CASRTANSPLHF
TGTGCCAGCCGGACAGCCAATTCACCCCTCCACTTT
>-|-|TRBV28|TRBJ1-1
CASSLSKPSTEAFF
TGTGCCAGCAGTTTATCAAAACCGAGCACTGAAGCTTTCTTT
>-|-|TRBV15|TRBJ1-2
CATSRDKAEDGYTF
TGTGCCACCAGCAGAGATAAGGCAGAGGATGGCTACACCTTC